This T cell receptor beta chain was recovered during a study of T cells in Graves' hyperthyroidism and ophthalmopathy. Study results and limitations: Most thyroid-expanded clonotypes above 0.001 were also found in blood.

CDR3 length: 14 amino acids. V trimming: 6 bases; J trimming: 4 bases; junction bases outside the gene matches: 6. The germline gives CDR1 LNHDA, CDR2 SQIVND (reference sequence). This clonotype was seen only a few times. Its antigen is unknown. RNA transcripts served as the template for amplifying TCR beta CDR3 regions. A set of HTBI primers served as the primers for a first-round RT-PCR of the TCR CDR3. Each CDR3 protein gets one entry after TCRdb re-called the multiplex PCR reads with MiXCR. The top ten clones hold roughly 17% of a sample with 400,000 to 500,000 distinct CDR3 sequences, around an eighth of them seen once. The PBMCs were taken from under 12 ml of fresh peripheral blood.

The TCR sequence derives from a young woman with Graves' hyperthyroidism. Specimen: blood. V gene TRBV19 combines with J gene TRBJ2-5; TRBD1 agrees at 9 bases. CDR3 in DNA: TGTGCCAGTAGGCCCTTGGACAGGGGAGAGACCCAGTACTTC. Translation: CASRPLDRGETQYF.